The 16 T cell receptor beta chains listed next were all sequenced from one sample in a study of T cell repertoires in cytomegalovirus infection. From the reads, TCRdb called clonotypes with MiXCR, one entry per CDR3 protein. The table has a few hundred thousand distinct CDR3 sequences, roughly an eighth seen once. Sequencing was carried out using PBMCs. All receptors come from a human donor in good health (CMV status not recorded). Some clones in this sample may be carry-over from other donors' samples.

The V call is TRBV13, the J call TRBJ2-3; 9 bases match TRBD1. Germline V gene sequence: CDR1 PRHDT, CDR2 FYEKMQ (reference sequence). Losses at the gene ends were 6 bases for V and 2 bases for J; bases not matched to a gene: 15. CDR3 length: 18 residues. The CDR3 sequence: CASSSQGAAGRNTDTQYF. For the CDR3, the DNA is TGTGCCAGCAGTTCACAGGGGGCGGCCGGCCGAAACACAGATACGCAGTATTTT.

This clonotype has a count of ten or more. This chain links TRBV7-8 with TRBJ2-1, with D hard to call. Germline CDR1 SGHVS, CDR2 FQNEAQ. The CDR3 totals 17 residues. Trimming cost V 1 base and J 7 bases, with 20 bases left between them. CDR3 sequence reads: CASSLVVVSPTQNEQFF. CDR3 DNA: TGTGCCAGCAGCTTAGTGGTTGTTTCCCCAACACAAAATGAGCAGTTCTTC. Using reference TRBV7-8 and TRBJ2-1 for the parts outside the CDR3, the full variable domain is GAGVSQSPRYKVAKRGQDVALRCDPISGHVSLFWYQQALGQGPEFLTYFQNEAQLDKSGLPSDRFFAERPEGSVSTLKIQRTQQEDSAVYLCASSLVVVSPTQNEQFFGPGTRLTVL.

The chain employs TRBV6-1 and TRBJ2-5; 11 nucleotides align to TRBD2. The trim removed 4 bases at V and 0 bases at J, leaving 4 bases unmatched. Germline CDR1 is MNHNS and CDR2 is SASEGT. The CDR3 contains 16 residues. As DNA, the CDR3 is TGTGCCAGCAGTGCGGCACTAGCGGGAGACCAAGAGACCCAGTACTTC. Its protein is CASSAALAGDQETQYF.

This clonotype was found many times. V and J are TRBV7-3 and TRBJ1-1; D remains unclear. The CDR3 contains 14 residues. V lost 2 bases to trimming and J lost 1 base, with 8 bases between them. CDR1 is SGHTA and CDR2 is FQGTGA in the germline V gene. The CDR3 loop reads CASSLSSGNTEAFF. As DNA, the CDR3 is TGTGCCAGCAGCTTATCATCCGGGAACACTGAAGCTTTCTTT.

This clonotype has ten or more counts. The CDR3 region is CASSPEGRTEETQYF. DNA for the CDR3: TGTGCCAGCAGCCCAGAGGGACGTACTGAAGAGACCCAGTACTTC. The V and J genes are TRBV7-9 and TRBJ2-5; TRBD1 or TRBD2 may be the D gene (5 bases each). The germline CDR1 and CDR2 sequences are SEHNR and FQNEAQ (reference sequence). V dropped 5 bases and J dropped 3 bases, with 16 bases sitting between them. The CDR3 runs 15 residues. The full variable domain, with the rest looked up from reference TRBV7-9 and TRBJ2-5, is DTGVSQNPRHKITKRGQNVTFRCDPISEHNRLYWYRQTLGQGPEFLTYFQNEAQLEKSRLLSDRFSAERPKGSFSTLEIQRTEQGDSAMYLCASSPEGRTEETQYFGPGTRLLVL.

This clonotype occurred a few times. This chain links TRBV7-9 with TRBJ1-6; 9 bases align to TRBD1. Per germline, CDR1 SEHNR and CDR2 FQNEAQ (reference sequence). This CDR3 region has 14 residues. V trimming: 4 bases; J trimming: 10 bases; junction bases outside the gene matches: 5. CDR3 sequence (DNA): TGTGCCAGCAGCTACAAGGGACAGGGATCACCCCTCCACTTT. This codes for CASSYKGQGSPLHF.

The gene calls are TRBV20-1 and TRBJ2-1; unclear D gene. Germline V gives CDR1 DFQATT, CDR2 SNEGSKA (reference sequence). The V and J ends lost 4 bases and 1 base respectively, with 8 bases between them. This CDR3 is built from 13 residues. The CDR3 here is CSATGRSYNEQFF. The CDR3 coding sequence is TGCAGTGCTACTGGAAGGTCCTACAATGAGCAGTTCTTC.

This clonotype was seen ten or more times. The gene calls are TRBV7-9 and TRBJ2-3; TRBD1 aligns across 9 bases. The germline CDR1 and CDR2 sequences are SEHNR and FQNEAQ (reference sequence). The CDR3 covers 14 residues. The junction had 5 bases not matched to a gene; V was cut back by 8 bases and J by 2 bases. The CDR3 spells CASRGQGNTDTQYF. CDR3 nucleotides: TGTGCCAGCCGGGGACAGGGCAACACAGATACGCAGTATTTT. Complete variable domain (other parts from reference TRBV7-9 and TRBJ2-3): DTGVSQNPRHKITKRGQNVTFRCDPISEHNRLYWYRQTLGQGPEFLTYFQNEAQLEKSRLLSDRFSAERPKGSFSTLEIQRTEQGDSAMYLCASRGQGNTDTQYFGPGTRLTVL.

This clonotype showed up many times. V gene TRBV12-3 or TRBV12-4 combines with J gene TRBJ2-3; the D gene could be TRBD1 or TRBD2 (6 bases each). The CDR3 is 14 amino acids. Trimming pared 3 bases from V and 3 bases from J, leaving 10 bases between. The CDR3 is CASSFQGRTDTQYF. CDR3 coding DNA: TGTGCCAGCAGTTTTCAGGGGAGGACAGATACGCAGTATTTT.

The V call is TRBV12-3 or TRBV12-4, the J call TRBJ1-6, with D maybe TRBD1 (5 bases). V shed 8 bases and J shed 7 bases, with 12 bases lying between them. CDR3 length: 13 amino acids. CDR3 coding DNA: TGTGCCAGCTCCCGCCAGGGAAATTCACCCCTCCACTTT. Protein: CASSRQGNSPLHF.

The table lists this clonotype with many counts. CDR3 bases: TGTGCCAGCAGCTTGTCCCCGGGACAGGGGAACACTGAAGCTTTCTTT. It is translated as CASSLSPGQGNTEAFF. J is TRBJ1-1 and V is TRBV7-8, with 9 bases that match TRBD1. The CDR3 totals 16 residues. CDR1 and CDR2 from the germline V gene are SGHVS and FQNEAQ. V shed 3 bases, J shed 1 base, and the junction held 6 bases outside the gene matches.

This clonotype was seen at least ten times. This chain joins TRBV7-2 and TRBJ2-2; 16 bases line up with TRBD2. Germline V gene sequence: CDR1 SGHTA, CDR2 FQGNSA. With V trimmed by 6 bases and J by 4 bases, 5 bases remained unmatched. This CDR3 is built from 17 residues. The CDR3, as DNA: TGTGCCAGCAGGTCCGGGACTAGCGGGAGGGCCACCGGGGAGCTGTTTTTT. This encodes CASRSGTSGRATGELFF.

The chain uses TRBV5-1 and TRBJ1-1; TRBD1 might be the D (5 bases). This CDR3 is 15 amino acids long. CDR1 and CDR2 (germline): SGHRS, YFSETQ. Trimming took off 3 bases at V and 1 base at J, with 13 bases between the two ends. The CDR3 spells CASSWGRQSNTEAFF. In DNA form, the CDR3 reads TGCGCCAGCAGCTGGGGGAGACAGTCGAACACTGAAGCTTTCTTT.

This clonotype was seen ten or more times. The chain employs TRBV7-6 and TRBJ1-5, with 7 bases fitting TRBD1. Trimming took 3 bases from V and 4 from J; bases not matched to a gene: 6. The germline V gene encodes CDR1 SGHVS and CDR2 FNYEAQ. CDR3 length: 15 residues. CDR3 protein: CASSFGTDTNQPQHF. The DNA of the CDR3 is TGTGCCAGCAGCTTTGGGACAGACACTAATCAGCCCCAGCATTTT.

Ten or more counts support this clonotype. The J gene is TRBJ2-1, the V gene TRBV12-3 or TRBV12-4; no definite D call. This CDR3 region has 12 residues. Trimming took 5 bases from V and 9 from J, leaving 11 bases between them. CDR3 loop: CASSRLSGEQFF. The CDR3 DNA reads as TGTGCCAGCAGTAGACTCTCTGGTGAGCAGTTCTTC.

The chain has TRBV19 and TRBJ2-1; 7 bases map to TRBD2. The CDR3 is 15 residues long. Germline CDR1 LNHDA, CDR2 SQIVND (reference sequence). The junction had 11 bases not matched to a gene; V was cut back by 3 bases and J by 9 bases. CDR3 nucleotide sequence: TGTGCCAGTAGTATGACAAGGCCGGGAGGCTCTGAGCAGTTCTTC. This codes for CASSMTRPGGSEQFF.